This TCR beta chain stems from a study of cytomegalovirus exposure and HLA in healthy donors. It was with 60 Vbeta and 13 Jbeta primers that the PCR ran. The table came from immunoSEQ multiplex PCR; TCRdb's copy has only in-frame clones and leaves some out. Here the sample spans 150,000 to 200,000 clones, around 84% being singletons. The V gene lost 6 bases and the J gene lost 4 bases, with 12 bases spanning the gap. Germline lookup yields CDR1 SQVTM and CDR2 ANQGSEA. The CDR3 spans 12 residues. Sequencing was carried out using PBMCs. The TCR was taken from a young man in good health and CMV-seropositive. The chain has TRBV29-1 and TRBJ1-2; the D gene is possibly TRBD1 (6 bases). In DNA form, the CDR3 reads TGCAGCGTCTTGACAGGCGCCTATGGCTACACCTTC. It translates to CSVLTGAYGYTF.